These 12 T cell receptor beta chains originate from one sample sequenced in a study of T cell responses to AZD1222 COVID-19 vaccine (dated by TCRdb to the early 2020s). Per the publication, the time point label means: about 28 days (+/-7) after the second vaccine dose. Taken with the paper, the label for treatment or condition translates to: meningococcal conjugate vaccine given as trial control. Preparation of the library involved the immunoSEQ multiplex PCR assay. Held by TCRdb, this immuneACCESS table contains in-frame sequences only and omits some clones. Under half of the omission traces to an unresolved V gene where checked; the cause of the rest is unknown. For this sample there are roughly 200,000 clones; 80% to 95% appear just once. The leading ten clones occupy 0.95% to 1.3% of the sample. Sequenced material: peripheral blood, taken 28 days after the second dose of the MenACWY control vaccine. The origin of the receptors is an adult who received the MenACWY meningococcal vaccine as a control.

The chain combines TRBV10-3 with TRBJ1-4; 7 nucleotides agree with TRBD1. Germline values: CDR1 ENHRY, CDR2 SYGVKD. The CDR3 extends over 16 amino acids. The trim removed 0 bases at V and 5 bases at J, leaving 6 bases unmatched. The CDR3 sequence is CAISESSPRGNEKLFF. The CDR3 DNA sequence: TGTGCCATCAGTGAGTCTTCTCCCAGGGGGAATGAAAAACTGTTTTTT.

This clone was seen just once. V usage is TRBV28 and J usage is TRBJ2-1, with no clear D. This CDR3 contains 14 residues. Trimming removed 7 bases from V and 5 bases from J, with 15 bases in between. From germline, CDR1 is MDHEN and CDR2 SYDVKM. This CDR3 reads CASIPGQTNNEQFF. DNA of the CDR3: TGTGCCAGCATTCCCGGGCAGACGAACAATGAGCAGTTCTTC.

CDR3 in DNA: TGTGCCAGCAGCGCAGGGGGCCCTGAAGCTTTCTTT. Translation: CASSAGGPEAFF. The rearrangement uses TRBV5-6 and TRBJ1-1, with TRBD1 matching over 8 bases. In germline, CDR1 is SGHDT, CDR2 YYEEEE. The junction had 2 bases not matched to a gene; V was cut back by 4 bases and J by 6 bases. CDR3 length: 12 residues.

This chain connects TRBV6-6 to TRBJ2-3; D uncertain. The germline V gene has CDR1 MNHNY and CDR2 SVGAGI (reference sequence). This CDR3 comprises 16 residues. Trimming removed 6 bases from V and 2 bases from J, with 18 bases in between. The CDR3 nucleotides read TGTGCCAGCAGACCGCAAGTCCTCACAAACACAGATACGCAGTATTTT. Translating it yields CASRPQVLTNTDTQYF.

The V and J genes are TRBV7-9 and TRBJ1-2; D remains unclear. Germline loops: CDR1 SEHNR, CDR2 FQNEAQ (reference sequence). CDR3 length: 13 amino acids. Trimming cost V 1 base and J 4 bases, with 7 bases left between them. The CDR3 DNA reads as TGTGCCAGCAGCTTAGATAGAGTCTATGGCTACACCTTC. It is translated as CASSLDRVYGYTF.

CDR3 protein: CASSADRNYGYTF. The CDR3, as DNA: TGTGCCAGCAGCGCGGACAGAAACTATGGCTACACCTTC. The V gene is TRBV5-4, the J gene TRBJ1-2, with D possibly TRBD1 on 6 matching bases. The germline V and J ends were trimmed by 4 bases and 2 bases, with 9 bases remaining between them. The germline V gene has CDR1 SGHNT and CDR2 YYREEE (reference sequence). The CDR3 loop spans 13 amino acids.

The chain links TRBV13 to TRBJ1-2, with TRBD1 as a possible D gene (5 bases). V lost 3 bases and J lost 8, with 16 bases in between. Germline CDR1 and CDR2: PRHDT and FYEKMQ (reference sequence). This CDR3 is built from 14 residues. CDR3: CASSLTDSYGGYTF. The CDR3 DNA reads TGTGCCAGCAGCTTGACAGATTCATACGGAGGCTACACCTTC.

The V and J genes are TRBV18 and TRBJ1-1; the match to TRBD1 covers 8 bases. The CDR3 has 17 amino acids. CDR1 and CDR2 from the germline V gene are KGHSH and LQKENI. Trimming took 1 base from V and 4 from J; bases not matched to a gene: 11. In DNA form, the CDR3 reads TGTGCCAGCTCACCACGGGCCCAGGCAGGGGGCTCCACTGAAGCTTTCTTT. Translated, it gives CASSPRAQAGGSTEAFF.

This clone appeared a single time. This rearrangement joins TRBV7-8 to TRBJ2-4; D may be TRBD1 or TRBD2 (5 bases each). The V end lost 5 bases, the J end lost 0 bases, and 14 bases lay between the germline ends. The V gene's germline CDR1 is SGHVS and CDR2 FQNEAQ. The CDR3 sequence is 16 residues long. The CDR3 DNA follows: TGTGCCAGCAGCGTCTCCGGGACGGTAGCCAAAAACATTCAGTACTTC. The encoded protein is CASSVSGTVAKNIQYF.

The chain employs TRBV30 and TRBJ1-5; D is uncertain. CDR3 length: 16 residues. V was cut by 0 bases and J by 3 bases, with 15 bases left in between. CDR1 GTSNPN and CDR2 SVGIG come from the germline V gene (reference sequence). The DNA of the CDR3 is TGTGCCTGGAGTGTAGGAGAAGGACCGCTCAATCAGCCCCAGCATTTT. The encoded protein is CAWSVGEGPLNQPQHF.

V and J are TRBV4-1 and TRBJ1-6; 10 nucleotides align to TRBD1. The V and J ends lost 3 bases and 7 bases, in that order; junction bases with no gene match: 6. Germline CDR1 is MGHRA and CDR2 is YSYEKL. The CDR3 is 16 amino acids. CDR3 sequence (DNA): TGCGCCAGCAGCCAGAGGGTGGGACAGGGGAATTCACCCCTCCACTTT. Its protein is CASSQRVGQGNSPLHF.

CDR3 residues: CASTTDQGTYGYTF. The CDR3 nucleotides read TGTGCCAGCACCACTGACCAGGGAACCTATGGCTACACCTTC. J is TRBJ1-2 and V is TRBV2; D is perhaps TRBD1 (5 bases). V shed 7 bases and J shed 4 bases, with 16 bases lying between them. This CDR3 region has 14 residues. Germline CDR1 reads SNHLY; CDR2 reads FYNNEI.